What follows are 5 T cell receptor beta chains derived from one specimen sequenced in a study of shared clonotypes between healthy human individuals. The assay was immunoSEQ multiplex PCR, and TCRdb's table has in-frame clones only and misses some. The sample holds 700,000 or so clones, approximately 75% seen once. Sequencing used memory CD4+ T cells sorted from blood. Subset noted: CD45RA-negative fraction. The receptor source for this set is a young woman in good health.

This clone was seen a handful of times. J is TRBJ2-1 and V is TRBV11-1; 10 bases are shared with TRBD2. The CDR3 sequence is 15 residues long. The V gene end was trimmed by 5 bases and the J gene end by 9 bases; junction bases not matched to a gene: 10. Germline V gene sequence: CDR1 SGHAT, CDR2 FQDESV (reference sequence). CDR3 DNA sequence: TGTGCCAGCAGCCCCGGCCAGCGGGAGGGCAGTGAGCAGTTCTTC. Translating it yields CASSPGQREGSEQFF. The variable domain in full, completed from reference TRBV11-1 and TRBJ2-1, reads EAEVAQSPRYKITEKSQAVAFWCDPISGHATLYWYRQILGQGPELLVQFQDESVVDDSQLPKDRFSAERLKGVDSTLKIQPAELGDSAMYLCASSPGQREGSEQFFGPGTRLTVL.

The CDR3 DNA is TGTGCCAGCAGTTACAGGGGGCGAGACACCGGGGAGCTGTTTTTT. It is translated as CASSYRGRDTGELFF. The J gene is TRBJ2-2, the V gene TRBV28, with TRBD1 identical over 9 bases. Looked up from germline, CDR1 is MDHEN and CDR2 is SYDVKM. The CDR3 has 15 amino acids. V dropped 4 bases and J dropped 3; count of bases not matched to a gene: 3.

This chain joins TRBV6-5 and TRBJ2-4; D possibly matches TRBD1 or TRBD2 (5 bases each). V lost 5 bases, J lost 7 bases, and 18 bases lay in between. From germline, CDR1 is MNHEY and CDR2 SVGAGI. This CDR3 contains 15 residues. The CDR3 is CASSRTRGSGNIQYF. Written as DNA, the CDR3 is TGTGCCAGCAGTCGTACTAGGGGAAGTGGGAACATTCAGTACTTC.

The genes are TRBV27 and TRBJ1-2; weak D call: TRBD1 (5 bases). The germline V and J ends were trimmed by 3 bases and 6 bases, with 11 bases remaining between them. CDR1 is MNHEY, CDR2 SMNVEV, per germline (reference sequence). The CDR3 consists of 13 residues. CDR3 sequence reads: CASSFGGSDGYTF. Here the CDR3 DNA reads TGTGCCAGCAGTTTCGGGGGGTCCGATGGCTACACCTTC.

V gene TRBV4-2 combines with J gene TRBJ2-5; D could derive from TRBD1 or TRBD2 (5 bases each). The J call is in doubt because the DNA end fits TRBJ2-7 better. The CDR3 length is 15 residues. CDR1 is LGHNA, CDR2 YNFKEQ, per germline. The CDR3 coding sequence is TGTGCCAGCAGCCAGGGGGATGGAGTACGCTACGAGCAGTACTTC. Translation gives CASSQGDGVRYEQYF.